Shown below are 29 T cell receptor beta chains from a single sample sequenced in a study of T cell changes during pregnancy in multiple sclerosis. TCRdb keeps only in-frame clones here, not all; method: immunoSEQ multiplex PCR. The sample shows tens of thousands of clones, just over 85% of them seen only once. Sequenced material: CD4+ T cells from peripheral blood mononuclear cells, taken before pregnancy. The receptors here all came from a female donor with multiple sclerosis, enrolled in a pregnancy study.

The chain's CDR3 is CASSIGPGQGIRGTGELFF. In DNA form, the CDR3 reads TGTGCCAGTAGTATCGGCCCGGGACAGGGGATCAGGGGCACCGGGGAGCTGTTTTTT. The chain has TRBV19 and TRBJ2-2, with 10 positions matching TRBD1. The CDR3 runs 19 residues. Per germline, CDR1 LNHDA and CDR2 SQIVND (reference sequence). The V segment lost 3 bases and the J segment 4 bases; nucleotides outside the gene matches: 14. The full variable domain, rest sourced from reference TRBV19 and TRBJ2-2, is DGGITQSPKYLFRKEGQNVTLSCEQNLNHDAMYWYRQDPGQGLRLIYYSQIVNDFQKGDIAEGYSVSREKKESFPLTVTSAQKNPTAFYLCASSIGPGQGIRGTGELFFGEGSRLTVL.

The rearrangement joins TRBV27 to TRBJ2-4, with D maybe TRBD2 (5 bases). CDR1 and CDR2 from the germline V gene are MNHEY and SMNVEV (reference sequence). The CDR3 runs to 15 residues. V shed 4 bases and J shed 1 base, with 11 bases lying between them. CDR3: CASSSLGDAKNIQYF. CDR3 DNA: TGTGCCAGCAGTTCCCTCGGGGATGCCAAAAACATTCAGTACTTC.

J is TRBJ1-3 and V is TRBV6-5; D unclear. Germline V gene sequence: CDR1 MNHEY, CDR2 SVGAGI. The CDR3 is 15 residues long. V was cut by 0 bases and J by 4 bases, with 10 bases left in between. As DNA, the CDR3 is TGTGCCAGCAGTTACTCGAGGGCAGTAGGAAACACCATATATTTT. Translated, it gives CASSYSRAVGNTIYF.

The chain couples TRBV5-6 to TRBJ1-1, with D perhaps matching TRBD1 (5 bases). CDR3 length: 13 residues. Trimming removed 4 bases at V and 11 bases at J, with 18 bases between. Germline CDR1 reads SGHDT; CDR2 reads YYEEEE. The CDR3, as DNA: TGTGCCAGCAGCCCGTATGGGACTCTGCGCGCTTTCTTT. This codes for CASSPYGTLRAFF.

The chain uses TRBV7-8 and TRBJ1-5; D is uncertain. This CDR3 contains 15 residues. Germline-derived CDR1 and CDR2 are SGHVS and FQNEAQ. Trimming left V 0 bases short and J 3 bases short, with 9 bases between. The chain's CDR3 is CASSLASGDNQPQHF. In nucleotides, the CDR3 is TGTGCCAGCAGCTTAGCTAGCGGGGACAATCAGCCCCAGCATTTT.

The chain couples TRBV6-5 to TRBJ1-1; a weak D match, TRBD1 (6 bases). Trimming shortened V by 4 bases and J by 0 bases, and 12 bases separated the two germline ends. This CDR3 is 15 amino acids long. Germline V CDR1 and CDR2: MNHEY, SVGAGI. The CDR3 sequence is CASSWEGGLNTEAFF. In DNA form, the CDR3 reads TGTGCCAGCAGTTGGGAAGGGGGATTGAACACTGAAGCTTTCTTT.

Only one count was recorded for this clone. This chain uses TRBV7-7 with TRBJ2-5; D might be TRBD2 (5 bases). Between the trimmed V and J ends, which lost 6 bases and 5 bases, there was a span of 13 bases. Germline V gene sequence: CDR1 SSHAT, CDR2 FNYEAQ (reference sequence). CDR3 size: 13 residues. The CDR3 DNA reads TGTGCCAGCAGTAAGGACCCGGGGGAGACCCAGTACTTC. This gives the protein CASSKDPGETQYF.

The chain links TRBV5-6 to TRBJ2-5; a possible D gene is TRBD2 (6 bases). Germline V gives CDR1 SGHDT, CDR2 YYEEEE. This CDR3 spans 14 amino acids. V was cut by 4 bases and J by 5 bases, with 15 bases left in between. In nucleotides, the CDR3 is TGTGCCAGCAGCGACCAAGGAGGAGGGGAGACCCAGTACTTC. Its translation: CASSDQGGGETQYF.

Of note for this clone: An end of the junction differs from the germline gene, which may be a read error. J is TRBJ2-1 and V is TRBV7-7; possible D gene TRBD2, 5 bases. The CDR3 consists of 16 residues. Germline CDR1 is SSHAT and CDR2 is FNYEAQ (reference sequence). The DNA for the CDR3 is TGTGCTAGCAGCCCGAGATCAGGACTCCGAAACAATGAGCAGTTCTTC. Its protein product is CASSPRSGLRNNEQFF.

The chain employs TRBV27 and TRBJ1-1; 9 bases are shared with TRBD1. Germline CDR1 reads MNHEY; CDR2 reads SMNVEV (reference sequence). The ends lost 6 bases at V and 3 bases at J; junction bases unmatched: 2. The CDR3 is made up of 13 amino acids. DNA for the CDR3: TGTGCCAGCAGGCGACAGGGGGACACTGAAGCTTTCTTT. Amino acid sequence: CASRRQGDTEAFF.

The V and J genes are TRBV6-5 and TRBJ1-5, with 7 bases lining up with TRBD1. This CDR3 contains 13 residues. The germline gives CDR1 MNHEY, CDR2 SVGAGI. V lost 5 bases and J lost 7; bases outside the gene matches: 5. The CDR3 here is CASSLRGDQPQHF. The CDR3 region has the DNA TGTGCCAGCAGTCTCAGGGGGGACCAGCCCCAGCATTTT.

The rearrangement joins TRBV7-2 to TRBJ2-3, with 13 bases that match TRBD2. V dropped 3 bases and J dropped 5; count of bases not matched to a gene: 5. Germline V gives CDR1 SGHTA, CDR2 FQGNSA. The length of the CDR3 is 16 residues. The chain's CDR3 is CASSFVLAGGQDTQYF. CDR3 nucleotides: TGTGCCAGCAGCTTCGTACTAGCGGGAGGGCAAGATACGCAGTATTTT.

This chain connects TRBV5-1 to TRBJ2-2; D might be TRBD1 (5 bases). CDR3 size: 15 residues. Germline lookup yields CDR1 SGHRS and CDR2 YFSETQ. Between the trimmed V and J ends, which lost 0 bases and 5 bases, there was a span of 11 bases. This CDR3 is CASSLGGHTTGELFF. The CDR3 DNA reads as TGCGCCAGCAGCTTGGGGGGCCATACGACCGGGGAGCTGTTTTTT.

The V gene is TRBV5-5, the J gene TRBJ2-7, with TRBD1 matching 7 bases. V was clipped by 4 bases and J by 0 bases; unmatched bases: 13. The CDR3 runs to 17 residues. Germline V gene data show CDR1 as SGHKS and CDR2 as YYEKEE (reference sequence). CDR3 protein: CASSVETGTVLSYEQYF. CDR3 sequence (DNA): TGTGCCAGCAGCGTGGAAACCGGGACAGTCCTCTCCTACGAGCAGTACTTC.

This CDR3 is CASSFGLAGMNEQFF. CDR3 nucleotides: TGTGCCAGCAGCTTTGGTCTAGCGGGAATGAATGAGCAGTTCTTC. The rearrangement uses TRBV5-4 and TRBJ2-1; 9 nucleotides align to TRBD2. V gave up 2 bases and J gave up 7 bases; unmatched junction bases: 7. CDR3 length: 15 amino acids. Per the germline V gene, CDR1 is SGHNT and CDR2 is YYREEE (reference sequence).

The J gene is TRBJ1-2, the V gene TRBV6-5; D call uncertain. This CDR3 region has 12 residues. Germline V lookup: CDR1 MNHEY, CDR2 SVGAGI. V was shortened by 7 bases and J by 8 bases, with 14 bases between the two germline ends. The CDR3 loop reads CASIETTGGYTF. As DNA, the CDR3 is TGTGCCAGCATCGAGACCACGGGGGGCTACACCTTC.

The chain links TRBV9 to TRBJ2-7, with 8 positions matching TRBD1. The CDR3 length is 16 residues. Trimming cost V 3 bases and J 3 bases; bases outside gene matches: 11. Germline CDR1 reads SGDLS; CDR2 reads YYNGEE. The CDR3 loop is CASSEGPGTGNYEQYF. As DNA, the CDR3 is TGTGCCAGCAGCGAAGGGCCCGGGACAGGAAACTACGAGCAGTACTTC.

V gene TRBV2 combines with J gene TRBJ1-4; D unresolved. Between the trimmed V and J ends, which lost 3 bases and 8 bases, there was a span of 10 bases. From germline, CDR1 is SNHLY and CDR2 FYNNEI. The CDR3 loop spans 13 amino acids. As DNA, the CDR3 is TGTGCCAGCAGTGATAATAACAGCGAAAAACTGTTTTTT. It encodes CASSDNNSEKLFF.

The V and J genes are TRBV4-2 and TRBJ2-3; 9 bases are shared with TRBD1. V shed 2 bases and J 3 bases; nucleotides not matched to a gene: 6. Germline V gene data show CDR1 as LGHNA and CDR2 as YNFKEQ. This CDR3 spans 16 amino acids. The CDR3 spells CASSQKGTGRTDTQYF. In nucleotides, the CDR3 is TGTGCCAGCAGCCAAAAAGGGACAGGGAGAACAGATACGCAGTATTTT.

The CDR3 bases are TGTGCCTGGAGCAAAAACAGGGGCGAGCAGTACTTC. It yields the protein CAWSKNRGEQYF. J is TRBJ2-7 and V is TRBV30; 7 bases map to TRBD1. This CDR3 comprises 12 residues. The germline V gene encodes CDR1 GTSNPN and CDR2 SVGIG (reference sequence). V lost 3 bases and J lost 6; bases outside the gene matches: 5.

The genes are TRBV7-9 and TRBJ1-1, with 7 bases that match TRBD1. Trimming cost V 5 bases and J 8 bases; bases outside gene matches: 14. Germline V gene sequence: CDR1 SEHNR, CDR2 FQNEAQ (reference sequence). This CDR3 region has 15 residues. The CDR3 sequence: CASSLPGQTKVEAFF. The CDR3 DNA follows: TGTGCCAGCAGCCTCCCGGGACAGACGAAGGTAGAAGCTTTCTTT.

The J gene is TRBJ2-7, the V gene TRBV4-1, with 9 bases identical to TRBD2. This CDR3 region has 17 residues. J lost 2 bases, V lost 0 bases, and 8 bases had no gene match. CDR1 MGHRA and CDR2 YSYEKL come from the germline V gene. CDR3 bases: TGCGCCAGCAGCCAAGATCGGGCTAGCGGGGTTCCCTACGAGCAGTACTTC. Translated, it gives CASSQDRASGVPYEQYF.

V gene TRBV5-1 combines with J gene TRBJ2-7, with 10 bases lining up with TRBD2. J was trimmed by 7 bases and V by 2 bases; bases with no gene match: 9. Germline lookup yields CDR1 SGHRS and CDR2 YFSETQ. This CDR3 comprises 15 residues. This chain's CDR3 is CASSFGLAVPGEQYF. The CDR3 region has the DNA TGCGCCAGCAGCTTCGGACTAGCGGTACCGGGAGAGCAGTACTTC.

Only one count was recorded for this clone. This chain joins TRBV7-2 and TRBJ1-1; TRBD1 is a possible D gene (5 bases). From germline, CDR1 is SGHTA and CDR2 FQGNSA. The V gene lost 5 bases and the J gene lost 4 bases, with 14 bases spanning the gap. The CDR3 sequence is 14 residues long. DNA of the CDR3: TGTGCCAGCAGCGCCGGGGGATGGGGCACTGAAGCTTTCTTT. Protein: CASSAGGWGTEAFF. Filled out from reference TRBV7-2 and TRBJ1-1, the complete variable domain reads GAGVSQSPSNKVTEKGKDVELRCDPISGHTALYWYRQSLGQGLEFLIYFQGNSAPDKSGLPSDRFSAERTGGSVSTLTIQRTQQEDSAVYLCASSAGGWGTEAFFGQGTRLTVV.

On this clone: The DNA is left out, because the CDR3 cannot be placed on it with certainty; the CDR3 is given as TCRdb lists it. This sequence joins TRBV7-5 and TRBJ2-7; TRBD1, the D gene given by the table, was not confirmed from the DNA. TRBV7-5 is recorded as a pseudogene. A total of 15 residues make up the CDR3, ends included. The CDR3 protein is CVRSFGQGIVHEQYF.

About this clone: One end of the junction fails to match germline, which may point to a read error. CDR3 nucleotides: TGTGCTAGCAGAAAATTAGCGAAAAGACACGAGCAGTACTTC. It translates to CASRKLAKRHEQYF. V gene TRBV7-7 combines with J gene TRBJ2-7; the D gene is possibly TRBD2 (5 bases). The CDR3 extends over 14 amino acids. The germline gives CDR1 SSHAT, CDR2 FNYEAQ (reference sequence).

J is TRBJ1-2 and V is TRBV18; 11 bases line up with TRBD1. V was pared by 6 bases and J by 8 bases, with 8 bases of the junction left unmatched. CDR3 size: 14 residues. Germline CDR1 is KGHSH and CDR2 is LQKENI. For the CDR3, the DNA is TGTGCCAGCTCCCAAGGACAGGGGGCAGCCGGCTACACCTTC. Its protein is CASSQGQGAAGYTF.

The rearrangement uses TRBV7-2 and TRBJ1-4, with a weak D call TRBD1 (6 bases). This CDR3 comprises 15 residues. CDR1 and CDR2 (germline): SGHTA, FQGNSA. The V end lost 10 bases, the J end lost 3 bases, and 18 bases lay between the germline ends. This chain's CDR3 is CATTPRGGANEKLFF. In DNA form, the CDR3 reads TGTGCCACAACTCCTCGGGGGGGCGCTAATGAAAAACTGTTTTTT. The full variable domain, rest sourced from reference TRBV7-2 and TRBJ1-4, is GAGVSQSPSNKVTEKGKDVELRCDPISGHTALYWYRQSLGQGLEFLIYFQGNSAPDKSGLPSDRFSAERTGGSVSTLTIQRTQQEDSAVYLCATTPRGGANEKLFFGSGTQLSVL.

V is TRBV14 and J is TRBJ2-3; 10 bases map to TRBD1. The CDR3 covers 16 residues. Per germline, CDR1 SGHDN and CDR2 FVKESK. V trimming: 2 bases; J trimming: 5 bases; junction bases outside the gene matches: 7. CDR3 bases: TGTGCCAGCAGCCAAATGCCCGGGACAGGGGAAGATACGCAGTATTTT. Translation: CASSQMPGTGEDTQYF.